The clone carrying this T cell receptor beta chain was recorded many times. Its antigen is as yet unknown. These data belong to a study of CD8 T cells in ankylosing spondylitis. Germline V gene sequence: CDR1 SNHLY, CDR2 FYNNEI. The CDR3 contains 13 residues. V gave up 6 bases and J gave up 5 bases, with 11 bases separating them. Molecular-barcoded quantitative 5'-RACE produced these TCR beta libraries. TCRdb called the 5' RACE reads again in MiXCR, with one record for every CDR3 protein. This sample has fewer than 400,000 distinct CDR3 sequences, with approximately 14% found just once. Overall study findings and caveats: Made up of 7 to 9 highly homologous variants, a TCR beta motif appeared characteristic of ankylosing spondylitis blood. Clones tied to disease were said to be significantly enriched in matched ankylosing spondylitis synovial fluid.

Sequences were obtained from blood, either unsorted or a sorted T cell fraction (not recorded which). The chain joins TRBV2 to TRBJ2-1; a weak D match, TRBD2 (5 bases). This sequence was found in a male donor with ankylosing spondylitis or in good health (not recorded which). CDR3 sequence: CASRPLSDNEQFF. The CDR3 bases are TGTGCCAGCAGACCTCTTAGCGACAATGAGCAGTTCTTC.